This T cell receptor (beta chain) comes out of a study of shared clonotypes between healthy human individuals. Background on the study: Each donor's CD8 memory used one plate, CD8 naive two, each CD4 subset three. General study results and limits: Large sequencing depth failed to make sorted-subset sequencing complete, rarefaction showed.

Naive CD8 cells comprised CD45RO-negative, CCR7-positively selected cells, excluding terminally differentiated effector memory CD45RA+ cells. Sequencing was performed with immunoSEQ multiplex PCR; in TCRdb, only in-frame clones are kept and a portion is missing. The table includes about 2 million clones, about 94% detected once. From germline, CDR1 is MNHEY and CDR2 SMNVEV (reference sequence). The V segment lost 8 bases and the J segment 4 bases; nucleotides outside the gene matches: 19. The CDR3 extends over 19 amino acids. Worth noting for this clone: The antigen remains undetermined.

Sequencing used naive CD8+ T cells sorted from blood. This sequence originates from a man aged 18-30 years in good health. The rearrangement joins TRBV27 to TRBJ2-1; 11 bases align to TRBD2. The CDR3 region has the DNA TGTGCCAGCGGCCTCATTGCAACCGGGACTAGCGGTATTTACAATGAGCAGTTCTTC. Translated: CASGLIATGTSGIYNEQFF.